Given below is one TCR beta chain in context. This sample is part of a study of blood T cell repertoires in COVID-19. For the study at large: From the United States, Italy and Spain came samples of acute and convalescent COVID-19. Nucleic acid was either cDNA or gDNA, and it came from T cells, B-cell-depleted T cells, or PBMCs.

The CDR3 totals 11 residues. V lost 4 bases and J lost 11, with 14 bases in between. Germline values: CDR1 GTSNPN, CDR2 SVGIG (reference sequence). Original processing notes: Amplified reference gene primers provided the basis for estimating nucleated cell counts. Here immunoSEQ multiplex PCR was the method, and the copy in TCRdb shows in-frame clones only, minus some. V and J calls and clone size come straight from that table; D and trimming were deduced from the DNA. This sample has more than 75,000 clones, with roughly four fifths found just once. The receptor was isolated from a human donor in a cohort sampled during active COVID-19. The rearrangement links TRBV30 to TRBJ1-2; no definite D call. Material: peripheral blood. The CDR3 loop reads CAWNSPDVYTF. The CDR3 coding sequence is TGTGCCTGGAACTCCCCTGATGTATACACCTTC.